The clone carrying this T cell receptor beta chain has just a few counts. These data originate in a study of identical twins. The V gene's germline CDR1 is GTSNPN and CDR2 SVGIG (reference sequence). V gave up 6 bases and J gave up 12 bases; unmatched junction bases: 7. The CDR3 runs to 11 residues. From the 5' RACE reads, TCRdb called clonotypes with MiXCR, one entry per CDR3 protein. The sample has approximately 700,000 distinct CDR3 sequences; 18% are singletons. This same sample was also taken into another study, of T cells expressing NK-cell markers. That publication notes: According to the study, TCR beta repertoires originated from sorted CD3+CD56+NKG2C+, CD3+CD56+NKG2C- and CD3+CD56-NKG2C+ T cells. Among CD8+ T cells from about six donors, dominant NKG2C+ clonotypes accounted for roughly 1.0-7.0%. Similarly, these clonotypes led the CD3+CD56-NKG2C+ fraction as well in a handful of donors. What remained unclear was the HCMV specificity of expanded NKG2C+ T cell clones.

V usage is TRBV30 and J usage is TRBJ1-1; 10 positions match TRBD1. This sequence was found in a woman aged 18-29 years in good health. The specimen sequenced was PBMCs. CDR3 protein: CACGQGVAPFF. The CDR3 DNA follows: TGTGCCTGTGGACAGGGGGTGGCCCCTTTCTTT. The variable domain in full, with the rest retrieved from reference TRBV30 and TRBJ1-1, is SQTIHQWPATLVQPVGSPLSLECTVEGTSNPNLYWYRQAAGRGLQLLFYSVGIGQISSEVPQNLSASRPQDRQFILSSKKLLLSDSGFYLCACGQGVAPFFGQGTRLTVV.